This TCR beta chain is from a study of cytomegalovirus exposure and HLA in healthy donors. In germline, CDR1 is SEHNR, CDR2 FQNEAQ (reference sequence). The CDR3 length is 19 residues. Primers: 60 Vbeta forward and 13 Jbeta reverse. Assay used: immunoSEQ multiplex PCR; TCRdb lists only in-frame clones, some missing. In the table there are some 120,000 clones, 60% to 70% of which are singletons. On this clone: An end of the junction does not agree with germline; a read error may underlie this.

Sequenced input: PBMCs. This TCR derives from a woman in her thirties or forties in good health and CMV-seropositive. This rearrangement joins TRBV7-9 to TRBJ2-1; 8 nucleotides line up with TRBD2. The CDR3 region has the DNA TGTTCCAGCAGTCCCTTTTTGCGCCGGGAGGGCCCTTCCTACAATGAGCAGTTCTTC. Its protein product is CSSSPFLRREGPSYNEQFF.